This T cell receptor beta chain stems from a study of blood T cell repertoires in COVID-19. Looking at the study overall: In each case, the material was cDNA or gDNA derived from T cells, B-cell-depleted T cells, or PBMCs.

Sequenced by immunoSEQ multiplex PCR; TCRdb stores in-frame clones only, minus some. This table has about 390,000 clones, around 87% appearing once. Sample: peripheral blood. This receptor was taken from a woman in her sixties with COVID-19, enrolled during active disease.

The CDR3 reads CASSVWGQANTGELFF. The CDR3 DNA sequence: TGTGCCAGCAGCGTATGGGGACAGGCGAACACCGGGGAGCTGTTTTTT. The chain carries TRBV9 and TRBJ2-2; TRBD1 matches 8 bases. Per germline, CDR1 SGDLS and CDR2 YYNGEE. The V segment lost 1 base and the J segment 0 bases; nucleotides outside the gene matches: 2. The CDR3 runs 16 residues. Together with reference TRBV9 and TRBJ2-2, the CDR3 gives the full variable domain: DSGVTQTPKHLITATGQRVTLRCSPRSGDLSVYWYQQSLDQGLQFLIQYYNGEERAKGNILERFSAQQFPDLHSELNLSSLELGDSALYFCASSVWGQANTGELFFGEGSRLTVL.